A selection of T cell receptor beta chains follows, all from one sample in a study of OX40 agonist ivuxolimab in advanced cancers. This table comes from immunoSEQ multiplex PCR, and its TCRdb copy is limited to in-frame clones, with some not included. The repertoire consists of 94,000 or so clones, with about 85% occurring once and the leading ten covering more than 0.95%. This sample comprised CD4+ or CD8+ T cells sorted from blood, obtained in a trial of the OX40 agonist ivuxolimab. The receptor source for this set is an adult with an advanced solid tumor such as melanoma, head and neck, liver or kidney cancer. Each CDR3 is given with its conserved first and last residue. The order of the fields is CDR3 DNA, CDR3 protein, D gene, clone size, V gene, J gene. The D gene is left open where the match is weak. The size entry is marked missing in some rows and otherwise reads once, few, many or a size class.

CDR3 DNA: TGCGCCAGCAGCCGAACCGGGGGCTTTGGCACAGATACGCAGTATTTT
CDR3 protein: CASSRTGGFGTDTQYF
D gene: .
clone size: .
V gene: TRBV5-1
J gene: TRBJ2-3

CDR3 DNA: TGCAGCGTTGAGAGGGGAGGGGCTGAAGCTTTCTTT
CDR3 protein: CSVERGGAEAFF
D gene: .
clone size: .
V gene: TRBV29-1
J gene: TRBJ1-1

CDR3 DNA: TGTGCCAGCTCACCACCCTTGACTAGCGGGGGGGCCAATGAGCAGTTCTTC
CDR3 protein: CASSPPLTSGGANEQFF
D gene: TRBD2
clone size: .
V gene: TRBV18
J gene: TRBJ2-1

CDR3 DNA: TGTGCCAGTAGTATAGTACTAGCGGGGGGGACCCTCCAAGAGACCCAGTACTTC
CDR3 protein: CASSIVLAGGTLQETQYF
D gene: TRBD2
clone size: .
V gene: TRBV19
J gene: TRBJ2-5

CDR3 DNA: TGTGCCAGCAGTTTGAATTTTGGTCGAGAGACCCAGTACTTC
CDR3 protein: CASSLNFGRETQYF
D gene: .
clone size: .
V gene: TRBV28
J gene: TRBJ2-5

CDR3 DNA: TGTGCCAGCAGCTTAGAATCTGCAGGGTTAAAGCCCCAGCATTTT
CDR3 protein: CASSLESAGLKPQHF
D gene: .
clone size: .
V gene: TRBV7-2
J gene: TRBJ1-5

CDR3 DNA: TGTGCCAGCAGTGAAGCGGGAAACTATGGCTACACCTTC
CDR3 protein: CASSEAGNYGYTF
D gene: .
clone size: .
V gene: TRBV2
J gene: TRBJ1-2

CDR3 DNA: TGTGCCAGCATATTGGAGTCCCAATTGCATGGCTACACCTTC
CDR3 protein: CASILESQLHGYTF
D gene: .
clone size: .
V gene: TRBV2
J gene: TRBJ1-2

CDR3 DNA: TGTGCCAGCAGCGCCACTAGCGGGGTAATAACCGGGGAGCTGTTTTTT
CDR3 protein: CASSATSGVITGELFF
D gene: TRBD2
clone size: .
V gene: TRBV7-8
J gene: TRBJ2-2

CDR3 DNA: TGTGCCAGTTTCTTTCCGGGACAGGGCTCCTATGGCTACACCTTC
CDR3 protein: CASFFPGQGSYGYTF
D gene: TRBD1
clone size: medium-sized
V gene: TRBV19
J gene: TRBJ1-2

CDR3 DNA: TGTGCCAGCAGCTTTGCAAGGGCTGGGGCCAACGTCCTGACTTTC
CDR3 protein: CASSFARAGANVLTF
D gene: .
clone size: .
V gene: TRBV7-2
J gene: TRBJ2-6

CDR3 DNA: TGTGCCAGCAGCTTAAAACGAGGACAGGGGGACTACGAGCAGTACTTC
CDR3 protein: CASSLKRGQGDYEQYF
D gene: TRBD1
clone size: .
V gene: TRBV7-3
J gene: TRBJ2-7

CDR3 DNA: TGTGCTAGTGGTTTGGTAGGTGGCGAAAAACTGTTTTTT
CDR3 protein: CASGLVGGEKLFF
D gene: .
clone size: .
V gene: TRBV12-5
J gene: TRBJ1-4

CDR3 DNA: TGTGCCAGCAGTGAAGAGTCCGGACAGGGGGGCTCCAAAAACATTCAGTACTTC
CDR3 protein: CASSEESGQGGSKNIQYF
D gene: TRBD1
clone size: .
V gene: TRBV6-1
J gene: TRBJ2-4

CDR3 DNA: TGTGCCAGCAGTGAAGGTGGCTACGAGCAGTACTTC
CDR3 protein: CASSEGGYEQYF
D gene: .
clone size: .
V gene: TRBV2
J gene: TRBJ2-7

CDR3 DNA: TGTGCCAGTTCATGGGCAACCCTAGGCACAGATACGCAGTATTTT
CDR3 protein: CASSWATLGTDTQYF
D gene: .
clone size: .
V gene: TRBV27
J gene: TRBJ2-3

CDR3 DNA: TGTGCCAGCAGCTTAGGGGACAGGACCTATGGCTACACCTTC
CDR3 protein: CASSLGDRTYGYTF
D gene: TRBD1
clone size: .
V gene: TRBV7-2
J gene: TRBJ1-2

CDR3 DNA: TGTGCCAGCAGCTTAAGTGATAGCAATCAGCCCCAGCATTTT
CDR3 protein: CASSLSDSNQPQHF
D gene: .
clone size: .
V gene: TRBV7-2
J gene: TRBJ1-5

CDR3 DNA: TGCAGCGTTGAAGAATGGACCTTCACAGACGGGGGTGGCTACACCTTC
CDR3 protein: CSVEEWTFTDGGGYTF
D gene: .
clone size: .
V gene: TRBV29-1
J gene: TRBJ1-2

CDR3 DNA: TGTGCCAGCTCACCGGGACAGGGGTATTTCTTT
CDR3 protein: CASSPGQGYFF
D gene: TRBD1
clone size: .
V gene: TRBV18
J gene: TRBJ1-1

CDR3 DNA: TGTGCCAGCAGTGCTACTAGACAAGAGACCCAGTACTTC
CDR3 protein: CASSATRQETQYF
D gene: .
clone size: .
V gene: TRBV2
J gene: TRBJ2-5

CDR3 DNA: TGTGCCAGCAGTTACTCCGAACAGGGTTTAGGGGGCTACACCTTC
CDR3 protein: CASSYSEQGLGGYTF
D gene: .
clone size: .
V gene: TRBV6-5
J gene: TRBJ1-2

CDR3 DNA: TGTGCCAGCCGTCCCTCTAGCGCTGGGAACACCGGGGAGCTGTTTTTT
CDR3 protein: CASRPSSAGNTGELFF
D gene: .
clone size: .
V gene: TRBV27
J gene: TRBJ2-2

CDR3 DNA: TGTGCCAGCAGCCCCAGGGGACTAGCGGGGGCAAATAGGGAGCAGTTCTTC
CDR3 protein: CASSPRGLAGANREQFF
D gene: TRBD2
clone size: .
V gene: TRBV7-2
J gene: TRBJ2-1

CDR3 DNA: TGTGCCAGCAGCTCGACAGCTTACAATGAGCAGTTCTTC
CDR3 protein: CASSSTAYNEQFF
D gene: .
clone size: .
V gene: TRBV7-9
J gene: TRBJ2-1

CDR3 DNA: TGTGCCAGCAGTCCGAGGGCGTACACTGAAGCTTTCTTT
CDR3 protein: CASSPRAYTEAFF
D gene: .
clone size: .
V gene: TRBV28
J gene: TRBJ1-1

CDR3 DNA: TGTGCCAGCAGCCCTCTCTCCGGGGGGAAGTATGGCTACACCTTC
CDR3 protein: CASSPLSGGKYGYTF
D gene: .
clone size: few
V gene: TRBV5-8
J gene: TRBJ1-2

CDR3 DNA: TGTGCCAGCAGACAGGGGGCGGGCACCGGGGAGCTGTTTTTT
CDR3 protein: CASRQGAGTGELFF
D gene: TRBD1
clone size: .
V gene: TRBV6-1
J gene: TRBJ2-2

CDR3 DNA: TGCGCCAGCAGCGAGATAGCGGGGGGGCGAGATACGCAGTATTTT
CDR3 protein: CASSEIAGGRDTQYF
D gene: TRBD2
clone size: .
V gene: TRBV10-2
J gene: TRBJ2-3